A single T cell receptor (beta chain) is shown here with its context. What it binds is not known. The sample originates from a study of cytomegalovirus exposure and HLA in healthy donors. Findings and caveats of the study: Researchers counted over 150 TCR beta chains as cytomegalovirus-associated.

The PCR had 60 Vbeta and 13 Jbeta primers. Libraries were prepared by immunoSEQ multiplex PCR; TCRdb keeps only in-frame clonotypes and omits some of them. The sample records more than 150,000 clones, less than 90% being singletons. Germline V gene data show CDR1 as SGDLS and CDR2 as YYNGEE. With 2 bases removed from V and 3 bases from J, the gap between germline ends came to 17 bases. The CDR3 has 16 amino acids. This clonotype was obtained from a girl in the first two years of life in good health and CMV-seronegative. The sequenced sample was PBMCs. This sequence joins TRBV9 and TRBJ2-5, with a weak D call TRBD2 (6 bases). CDR3 sequence reads: CASSVSPRGAEETQYF. In DNA form, the CDR3 reads TGTGCCAGCAGCGTTTCCCCACGCGGGGCAGAAGAGACCCAGTACTTC.